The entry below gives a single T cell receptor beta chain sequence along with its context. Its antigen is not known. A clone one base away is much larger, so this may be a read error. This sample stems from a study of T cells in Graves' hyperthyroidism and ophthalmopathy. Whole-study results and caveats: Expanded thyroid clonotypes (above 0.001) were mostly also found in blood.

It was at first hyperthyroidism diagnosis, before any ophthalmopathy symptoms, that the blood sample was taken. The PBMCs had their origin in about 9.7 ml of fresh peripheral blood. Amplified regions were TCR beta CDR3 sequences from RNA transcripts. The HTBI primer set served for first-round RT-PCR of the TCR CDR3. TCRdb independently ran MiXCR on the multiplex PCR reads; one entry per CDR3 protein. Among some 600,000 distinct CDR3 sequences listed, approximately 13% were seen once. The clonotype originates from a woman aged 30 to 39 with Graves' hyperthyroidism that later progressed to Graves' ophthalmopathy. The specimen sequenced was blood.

CDR3 protein: CASSPGAISWQVYEQYF. CDR3 in DNA: TGTGCCAGCAGCCCAGGGGCTATTAGTTGGCAAGTCTACGAGCAGTACTTC. The J gene is TRBJ2-7, the V gene TRBV27; possible D gene TRBD1, 6 bases. The V gene's germline CDR1 is MNHEY and CDR2 SMNVEV (reference sequence). V was shortened by 6 bases and J by 3 bases, with 24 bases between the two germline ends. The CDR3 is made up of 17 amino acids.